Here is one TCR beta chain with its context. This specimen belongs to a study of shared clonotypes between healthy human individuals. The germline V gene encodes CDR1 SGHTA and CDR2 FQGNSA. The CDR3 runs 15 residues. Trimming stripped 5 bases from V and 4 bases from J, with 17 bases between. TCRdb's copy holds only in-frame clones and misses some; the assay was immunoSEQ multiplex PCR. The sample shows about 1 million clones, more than 60% of them seen only once. The V and J genes are TRBV7-2 and TRBJ2-5; D might be TRBD2 (6 bases). The sample was memory CD4+ T cells sorted from blood. The sample's subset: CD45RA-negative fraction. This clonotype was sampled from a man between 18 and 35 years old in good health. The CDR3 DNA is TGTGCCAGCAGCCTGACCCGATCCGGGGGAGAGACCCAGTACTTC. Translated, it gives CASSLTRSGGETQYF.